The 30 T cell receptor beta chains below all came from one sample that was sequenced in a study of blood T cell repertoires in COVID-19. Method: immunoSEQ multiplex PCR; TCRdb's copy keeps in-frame clones and lacks some. Of over 110,000 clones listed, roughly 88% are singletons. Sequencing used peripheral blood. The receptors originated from a woman between 45 and 60 years old with acute or convalescent COVID-19.

This sequence joins TRBV7-3 and TRBJ2-2; 14 nucleotides agree with TRBD2. The germline V gene has CDR1 SGHTA and CDR2 FQGTGA. V gave up 8 bases and J gave up 0 bases; unmatched junction bases: 2. The CDR3 runs to 16 residues. The CDR3 loop is CASGLAGGPNTGELFF. CDR3 nucleotides: TGTGCCAGCGGACTAGCGGGGGGTCCGAACACCGGGGAGCTGTTTTTT.

This rearrangement joins TRBV7-9 to TRBJ1-5; D unresolved. The CDR3 has 15 amino acids. V lost 1 base, J lost 2 bases, and 9 bases lay in between. The germline CDR1 and CDR2 sequences are SEHNR and FQNEAQ (reference sequence). The CDR3 region has the DNA TGTGCCAGCAGCTTAGGTAACCGGGGCAATCAGCCCCAGCATTTT. It specifies CASSLGNRGNQPQHF.

This clone was detected a few times. In nucleotides, the CDR3 is TGTGCCAGCAGGCCAAGGGCTAGCGGGAGTTTAGGGCAGTTCTTC. Residues: CASRPRASGSLGQFF. This chain uses TRBV25-1 with TRBJ2-1; 10 bases are a match to TRBD2. V was pared by 6 bases and J by 12 bases, with 14 bases of the junction left unmatched. Per the germline V gene, CDR1 is MGHDK and CDR2 is SYGVNS. This CDR3 is built from 15 residues.

The rearrangement joins TRBV5-8 to TRBJ2-1; D uncertain. Trimming cost V 0 bases and J 0 bases, with 7 bases left between them. CDR3 length equals 15 residues. The germline CDR1 and CDR2 sequences are SGHTS and YDEGEE. The DNA for the CDR3 is TGTGCCAGCAGCTTGGCGGTTCCCTCCTACAATGAGCAGTTCTTC. Its protein is CASSLAVPSYNEQFF.

The chain is built from TRBV28 and TRBJ2-7; possibly TRBD2 for D (5 bases). CDR3 length: 16 amino acids. V was trimmed by 2 bases and J by 5 bases, leaving 19 bases between them. CDR1 and CDR2 from the germline V gene are MDHEN and SYDVKM. The CDR3 here is CASSLMDGLIRNEQYF. CDR3 DNA sequence: TGTGCCAGCAGTTTAATGGATGGACTGATCCGGAACGAGCAGTACTTC.

In this sample, this clone turned up once. The chain combines TRBV12-3 or TRBV12-4 with TRBJ2-7; possible D gene TRBD1, 7 bases. V was pared by 7 bases and J by 4 bases, with 14 bases between. The CDR3 has 13 residues. The CDR3 loop is CASTLEGAYEQYF. In DNA form, the CDR3 reads TGTGCCAGCACCCTGGAGGGGGCGTACGAGCAGTACTTC.

The V and J genes are TRBV4-1 and TRBJ2-1; TRBD2 aligns across 7 bases. The CDR3 has 11 amino acids. The germline V gene encodes CDR1 MGHRA and CDR2 YSYEKL. V shed 6 bases and J 7 bases; nucleotides not matched to a gene: 0. The CDR3 here is CASRRGNEQFF. DNA for the CDR3: TGCGCCAGCAGGCGGGGGAATGAGCAGTTCTTC.

The gene calls are TRBV10-3 and TRBJ1-6; D may be TRBD1 (5 bases). CDR3 size: 14 residues. Per the germline V gene, CDR1 is ENHRY and CDR2 is SYGVKD. Between the trimmed V and J ends, which lost 6 bases and 5 bases, there was a span of 11 bases. CDR3 protein: CAIRTDSDNSPLHF. The DNA of the CDR3 is TGTGCCATCAGGACCGACAGTGATAATTCACCCCTCCACTTT.

The chain has TRBV27 and TRBJ2-4; D might be TRBD1 (5 bases). V gave up 0 bases and J gave up 3 bases, with 21 bases separating them. From germline, CDR1 is MNHEY and CDR2 SMNVEV (reference sequence). The CDR3 length is 19 residues. The CDR3 nucleotides read TGTGCCAGCAGTTTATCGCCCGGTGGTTTGGGGCTAGGCAAAAACATTCAGTACTTC. Amino acid sequence: CASSLSPGGLGLGKNIQYF.

The chain is built from TRBV5-1 and TRBJ1-1, with D perhaps matching TRBD1 (5 bases). The CDR3 runs to 15 residues. Germline assignment: CDR1 SGHRS and CDR2 YFSETQ. The V gene lost 3 bases and the J gene lost 0 bases, with 12 bases spanning the gap. The CDR3: CASSSSRAMNTEAFF. The CDR3 DNA follows: TGCGCCAGCAGCTCCAGCAGGGCTATGAACACTGAAGCTTTCTTT.

With regard to this clone: Other DNA sequences from this sample encode an identical CDR3 as well. The V call is TRBV2, the J call TRBJ1-5; TRBD1 matches 8 bases. Germline assignment: CDR1 SNHLY and CDR2 FYNNEI. With 5 bases clipped from V and 6 bases from J, the junction kept 6 bases outside the gene matches. This CDR3 comprises 14 residues. For the CDR3, the DNA is TGTGCCAGCAGTCCCACAGGGGGGAGTCAGCCCCAGCATTTT. It is translated as CASSPTGGSQPQHF.

The chain couples TRBV7-9 to TRBJ2-7; D uncertain. The CDR3 totals 11 residues. Per the germline V gene, CDR1 is SEHNR and CDR2 is FQNEAQ (reference sequence). V was shortened by 11 bases and J by 7 bases, with 15 bases between the two germline ends. The CDR3: CALHRVGEQYF. The CDR3 DNA follows: TGTGCCTTACACCGGGTCGGGGAGCAGTACTTC.

The chain joins TRBV5-1 to TRBJ1-1, with TRBD1 identical over 7 bases. CDR1 and CDR2 (germline): SGHRS, YFSETQ. V lost 5 bases and J lost 3; bases outside the gene matches: 19. This CDR3 is 18 amino acids long. Here the CDR3 reads CASRLTEGAHSVDTEAFF. CDR3 sequence (DNA): TGCGCCAGCAGGCTAACGGAGGGGGCGCACAGTGTAGACACTGAAGCTTTCTTT.

The chain carries TRBV6-5 and TRBJ1-2, with TRBD1 as a possible D gene (6 bases). Germline V lookup: CDR1 MNHEY, CDR2 SVGAGI. The CDR3 is 14 amino acids. V was cut by 2 bases and J by 7 bases, with 14 bases left in between. CDR3 residues: CASSYTGGGSGYTF. The CDR3 DNA follows: TGTGCCAGCAGTTACACGGGTGGGGGCAGTGGCTACACCTTC.

The chain recombines TRBV9 with TRBJ2-2, with 7 bases aligning to TRBD2. From germline, CDR1 is SGDLS and CDR2 YYNGEE. The CDR3 length is 16 residues. Trimming removed 4 bases from V and 7 bases from J; junction bases left unmatched: 13. This chain's CDR3 is CASSPSGGSSIGELFF. CDR3 DNA sequence: TGTGCCAGCAGCCCTTCGGGCGGGAGTAGTATCGGGGAGCTGTTTTTT.

The rearrangement joins TRBV6-2 or TRBV6-3 to TRBJ1-5; 10 positions agree with TRBD1. Germline CDR1 and CDR2: MNHEY and SVGEGT. Losses at the gene ends were 6 bases for V and 8 bases for J; bases not matched to a gene: 13. This CDR3 has 16 residues. The CDR3 DNA is TGTGCCAGCAGCACGACAGGGGGCCCGAGAGGGGAGCCCCAGCATTTT. This sequence encodes CASSTTGGPRGEPQHF.

The CDR3 DNA sequence: TGTGCCAGCAGCTTAAACTATATGAACACTGAAGCTTTCTTT. Its translation is CASSLNYMNTEAFF. The chain links TRBV7-6 to TRBJ1-1; D is unresolved. The CDR3 totals 14 residues. Trimming shortened V by 2 bases and J by 0 bases, and 7 bases separated the two germline ends. CDR1 is SGHVS, CDR2 FNYEAQ, per germline.

The rearrangement uses TRBV7-2 and TRBJ2-6; no firm D call. The CDR3 is 15 amino acids. CDR1 is SGHTA and CDR2 is FQGNSA in the germline V gene. V was cut by 3 bases and J by 1 base, with 7 bases left in between. The CDR3 region has the DNA TGTGCCAGCAGCTTCTGGCTTTCTGGGGCCAACGTCCTGACTTTC. Residues: CASSFWLSGANVLTF.

The J gene is TRBJ2-5, the V gene TRBV5-4; 10 bases agree with TRBD2. The germline V gene has CDR1 SGHNT and CDR2 YYREEE (reference sequence). The J segment lost 4 bases and the V segment lost 4 bases, leaving 13 bases of the junction unmatched. The CDR3 has 17 amino acids. DNA for the CDR3: TGTGCCAGCAGCCCTGGGGACAGCGGGAGGGCCAGAGAGACCCAGTACTTC. Translated: CASSPGDSGRARETQYF.

The V gene is TRBV11-3, the J gene TRBJ2-2, with 8 bases aligning to TRBD2. Germline V gene sequence: CDR1 SGHNT, CDR2 YENEEA. The CDR3 runs 16 residues. V gave up 0 bases and J gave up 1 base; unmatched junction bases: 1. The CDR3 sequence is CASSLEAGVNTGELFF. DNA for the CDR3: TGTGCCAGCAGCTTAGAAGCGGGAGTGAACACCGGGGAGCTGTTTTTT.

The chain is built from TRBV5-1 and TRBJ2-7; 11 bases fit TRBD1. Germline CDR1 and CDR2: SGHRS and YFSETQ. The CDR3 sequence is 13 residues long. After removal of 3 bases from V and 5 bases from J, the junction contained 1 base not matched to a gene. CDR3 in amino acids: CASSWTGGNEQYF. The CDR3 bases are TGCGCCAGCAGCTGGACAGGGGGCAACGAGCAGTACTTC.

The table lists this clone with a few counts. The rearrangement links TRBV5-1 to TRBJ1-1; D is unresolved. This CDR3 is 13 amino acids long. V lost 4 bases and J lost 2, with 9 bases in between. Per the germline V gene, CDR1 is SGHRS and CDR2 is YFSETQ. For the CDR3, the DNA is TGCGCCAGCAGCCCATTACTAAACACTGAAGCTTTCTTT. This codes for CASSPLLNTEAFF.

This sequence joins TRBV7-2 and TRBJ1-1; D is ambiguous. The CDR3 contains 14 residues. Trimming pared 5 bases from V and 3 bases from J, leaving 13 bases between. Germline CDR1 reads SGHTA; CDR2 reads FQGNSA. CDR3 DNA sequence: TGTGCCAGCAGCCCCTTCCCAGGTGACACTGAAGCTTTCTTT. It encodes CASSPFPGDTEAFF.

V and J are TRBV4-1 and TRBJ1-2; 7 bases are a match to TRBD1. This CDR3 spans 15 amino acids. CDR1 and CDR2 from the germline V gene are MGHRA and YSYEKL. The ends lost 3 bases at V and 4 bases at J; junction bases unmatched: 8. The CDR3 nucleotides are TGCGCCAGCAGCCAGGATTTGGGACAGAGCTATGGCTACACCTTC. Encoded protein: CASSQDLGQSYGYTF.

This chain connects TRBV18 to TRBJ2-5, with 12 bases identical to TRBD1. V lost 3 bases to trimming and J lost 5 bases; unmatched junction nucleotides: 10. The CDR3 totals 17 residues. CDR1 KGHSH and CDR2 LQKENI come from the germline V gene. CDR3 in DNA: TGTGCCAGCTCACCCCCAGGTGGGACAGGGGGCCGGGAGACCCAGTACTTC. Residues: CASSPPGGTGGRETQYF.

This chain connects TRBV19 to TRBJ2-6; 9 positions agree with TRBD1. Germline V gene data show CDR1 as LNHDA and CDR2 as SQIVND (reference sequence). The CDR3 extends over 19 amino acids. Unmatched junction bases numbered 11, after V lost 1 base and J lost 4 bases. In nucleotides, the CDR3 is TGTGCCAGTAGTATAGGCCGGGACAGGGTTGGATTCGGGGCCAACGTCCTGACTTTC. Translating it yields CASSIGRDRVGFGANVLTF.

The count of this clone is one. The V and J genes are TRBV7-9 and TRBJ2-7; 8 nucleotides line up with TRBD1. The J segment lost 1 base and the V segment lost 5 bases, leaving 4 bases of the junction unmatched. This CDR3 comprises 14 residues. CDR1 is SEHNR and CDR2 is FQNEAQ in the germline V gene (reference sequence). The CDR3 bases are TGTGCCAGCAGCCGACAGGGGAAGTCCTACGAGCAGTACTTC. Its translation is CASSRQGKSYEQYF. Drawing the rest from reference TRBV7-9 and TRBJ2-7, the complete variable domain is DTGVSQNPRHKITKRGQNVTFRCDPISEHNRLYWYRQTLGQGPEFLTYFQNEAQLEKSRLLSDRFSAERPKGSFSTLEIQRTEQGDSAMYLCASSRQGKSYEQYFGPGTRLTVT.

This chain connects TRBV29-1 to TRBJ2-5; TRBD2 matches at 7 bases. This CDR3 has 14 amino acids. Trimming at V came to 3 bases and at J to 4 bases, leaving 8 bases not matched to a gene. Germline V lookup: CDR1 SQVTM, CDR2 ANQGSEA. CDR3 loop: CSVERTTGGETQYF. The CDR3 coding sequence is TGCAGCGTTGAGAGAACAACGGGAGGAGAGACCCAGTACTTC. The full variable domain, completed using reference TRBV29-1 and TRBJ2-5, is SAVISQKPSRDICQRGTSLTIQCQVDSQVTMMFWYRQQPGQSLTLIATANQGSEATYESGFVIDKFPISRPNLTFSTLTVSNMSPEDSSIYLCSVERTTGGETQYFGPGTRLLVL.

The chain joins TRBV9 to TRBJ2-5; weak D call: TRBD1 (6 bases). V dropped 4 bases and J dropped 1 base, with 14 bases sitting between them. The CDR3 is made up of 15 amino acids. Germline V gene data show CDR1 as SGDLS and CDR2 as YYNGEE. CDR3 bases: TGTGCCAGCAGCCCCTCTGGGGGCCTCCAAGAGACCCAGTACTTC. Translated, it gives CASSPSGGLQETQYF. The full variable domain, in which reference TRBV9 and TRBJ2-5 provide the parts outside the CDR3, is DSGVTQTPKHLITATGQRVTLRCSPRSGDLSVYWYQQSLDQGLQFLIQYYNGEERAKGNILERFSAQQFPDLHSELNLSSLELGDSALYFCASSPSGGLQETQYFGPGTRLLVL.

This clone has just one count. The same CDR3 also results from other DNA sequences found in this sample. For the CDR3, the DNA is TGTGCCAGCAGCTTAAATTCCAACTCCTACAATGAGCAGTTCTTC. Translating gives CASSLNSNSYNEQFF. The rearrangement links TRBV7-3 to TRBJ2-1; D is ambiguous. The V end lost 1 base, the J end lost 0 bases, and 7 bases lay between the germline ends. The CDR3 length is 15 residues. Per germline, CDR1 SGHTA and CDR2 FQGTGA.